The T cell receptor (beta chain) under discussion was sequenced for a study of T cell repertoires in cytomegalovirus infection. In the study overall: It can be stated that public TCR beta signatures indicated CMV infection as well as a matching HLA type. Broader study findings: Dominant in the ex vivo response were TCR beta clonotypes restricted by HLA-C and specific for CMV.

The CDR3 covers 19 residues. Germline assignment: CDR1 LNHDA and CDR2 SQIVND (reference sequence). The J segment lost 3 bases and the V segment lost 0 bases, leaving 11 bases of the junction unmatched. In this sample, this clonotype turned up a few times. Its antigen is undetermined. Each CDR3 protein is one row after TCRdb ran MiXCR on the reads. Among some 700,000 distinct CDR3 sequences listed, about 33% were seen once. This TCR was recovered from a human donor in good health (CMV status not recorded). Some clones in this sample may be carry-over from other donors' samples. The material sequenced was cultured PBMCs, taken from culture after CMV antigen stimulation. The rearrangement links TRBV19 to TRBJ2-1; 10 bases agree with TRBD2. CDR3 nucleotides: TGTGCCAGTAGTATAGATTCCTCCCTGACTAGCGGGCTCTACAATGAGCAGTTCTTC. It is translated as CASSIDSSLTSGLYNEQFF.